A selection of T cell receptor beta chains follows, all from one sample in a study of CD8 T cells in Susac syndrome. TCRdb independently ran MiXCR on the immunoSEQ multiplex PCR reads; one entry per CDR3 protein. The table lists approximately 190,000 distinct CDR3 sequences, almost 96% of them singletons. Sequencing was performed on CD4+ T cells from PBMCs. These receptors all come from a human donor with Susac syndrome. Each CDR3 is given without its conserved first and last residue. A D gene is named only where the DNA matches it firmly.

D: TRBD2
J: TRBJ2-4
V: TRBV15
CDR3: ATSSPGRDKNIQY

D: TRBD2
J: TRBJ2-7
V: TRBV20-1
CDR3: SARALSGRDYEQY

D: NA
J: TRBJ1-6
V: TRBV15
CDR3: ATSRGLGASTPLH

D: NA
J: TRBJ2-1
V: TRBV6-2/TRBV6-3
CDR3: ASSYSRVYNEQF

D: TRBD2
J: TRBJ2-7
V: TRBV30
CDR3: AWSFSSGGVFSYEQY

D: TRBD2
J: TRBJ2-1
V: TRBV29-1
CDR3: SVRNLAGSSYNEQF

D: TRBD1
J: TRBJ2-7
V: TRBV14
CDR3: ASSQTGQAPYEQY

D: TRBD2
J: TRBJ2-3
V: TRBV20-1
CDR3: SARGWLAGTDTQY

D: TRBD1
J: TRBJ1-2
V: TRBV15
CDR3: ATSRDLWDRVYGYT

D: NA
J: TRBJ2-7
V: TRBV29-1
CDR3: SGGAGLEQY

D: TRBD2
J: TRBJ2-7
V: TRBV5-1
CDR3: ASSPGGDAYEQY

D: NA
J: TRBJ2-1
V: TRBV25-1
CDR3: ASSEWDNRDEQF

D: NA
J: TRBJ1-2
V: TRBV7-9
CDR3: ASSSLDSGGT

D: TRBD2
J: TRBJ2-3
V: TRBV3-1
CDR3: ASSQSGLAVTDTQY

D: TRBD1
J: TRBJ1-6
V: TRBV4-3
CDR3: ASSQVRVTGSDSPLH

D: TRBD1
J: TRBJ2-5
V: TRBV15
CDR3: ATSRDQAGGRETQY

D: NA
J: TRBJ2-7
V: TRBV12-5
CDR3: ASGLRGGAAEQY

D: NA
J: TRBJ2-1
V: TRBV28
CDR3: ASLPTPRLSYNEQF

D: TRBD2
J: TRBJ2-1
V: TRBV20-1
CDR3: SGCGSNNEQF

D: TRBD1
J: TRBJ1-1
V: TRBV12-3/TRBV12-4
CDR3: ASSFAGGTEAF

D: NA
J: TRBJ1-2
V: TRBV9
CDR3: ASSVGPGSWGYT

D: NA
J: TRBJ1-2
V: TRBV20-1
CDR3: SAEDTNYGYT

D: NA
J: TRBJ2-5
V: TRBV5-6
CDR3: ASSAGGPGETQY

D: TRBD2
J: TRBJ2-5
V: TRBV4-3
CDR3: ASSPTGGPPETQY

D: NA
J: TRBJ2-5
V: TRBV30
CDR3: AWDTLQKETQY

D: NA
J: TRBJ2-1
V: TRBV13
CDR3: ASSPPHGASSGEQF

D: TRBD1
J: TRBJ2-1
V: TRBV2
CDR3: ASKWQGASNEQF

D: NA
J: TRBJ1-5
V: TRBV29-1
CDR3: SVESGPNQPQH

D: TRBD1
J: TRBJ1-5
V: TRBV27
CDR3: ASSSGTGGRFQPQH

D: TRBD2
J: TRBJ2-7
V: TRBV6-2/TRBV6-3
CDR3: ASKRAGSSYEQY

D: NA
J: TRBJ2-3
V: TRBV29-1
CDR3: SSRVVADTQY

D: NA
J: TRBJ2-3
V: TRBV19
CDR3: ASSLTGPRTITDTQY

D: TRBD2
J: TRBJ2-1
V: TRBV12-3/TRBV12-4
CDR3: ASSPTGGAYNEQF

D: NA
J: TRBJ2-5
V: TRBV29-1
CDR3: SVTGEGETQY

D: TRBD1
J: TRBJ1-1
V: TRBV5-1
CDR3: ASSSRGGTEAF

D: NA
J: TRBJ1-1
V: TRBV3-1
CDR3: ASSQGRITEAF

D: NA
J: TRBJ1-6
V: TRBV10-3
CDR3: AISQGTGQESPLH

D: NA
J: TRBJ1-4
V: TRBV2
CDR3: ASSVTSTANEKLF

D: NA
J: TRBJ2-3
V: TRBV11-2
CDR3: ASSVSGTHPTDTQY

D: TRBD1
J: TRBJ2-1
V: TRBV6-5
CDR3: ASSYSALTGVYNEQF

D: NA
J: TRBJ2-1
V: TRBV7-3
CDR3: ASSLWARGVGNEQF

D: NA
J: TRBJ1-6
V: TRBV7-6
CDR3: ASSLVGGGRAPRSPLH

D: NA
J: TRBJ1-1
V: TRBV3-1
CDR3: ASSHDPGHPKPTEAF

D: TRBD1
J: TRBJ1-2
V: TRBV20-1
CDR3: SARDRREGATWYGYT

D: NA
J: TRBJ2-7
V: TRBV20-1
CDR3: SARVPAPYEQY

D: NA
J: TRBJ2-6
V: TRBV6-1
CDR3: AIAPRGTSGANVLT

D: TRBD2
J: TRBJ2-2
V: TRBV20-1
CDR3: SARTSGGFGELF

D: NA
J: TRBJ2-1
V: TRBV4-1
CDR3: ASSPPRGPGSSYNEQF

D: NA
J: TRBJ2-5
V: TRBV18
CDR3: ASSPSGQETQY

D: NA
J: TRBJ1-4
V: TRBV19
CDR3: ASTDSDFGIEKLF

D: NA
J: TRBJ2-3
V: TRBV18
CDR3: ASSPLDRLTSTDTQY

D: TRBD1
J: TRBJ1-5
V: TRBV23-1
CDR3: ASSRYSHRGRSQPQH

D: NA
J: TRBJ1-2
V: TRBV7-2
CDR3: ASSWGNGRQGGYT

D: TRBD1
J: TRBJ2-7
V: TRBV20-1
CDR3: SASAVGQGFYEQY

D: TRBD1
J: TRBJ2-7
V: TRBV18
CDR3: ASSLRTGDLYEQY

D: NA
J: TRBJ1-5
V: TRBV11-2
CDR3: ASSLGTVNNQPQH

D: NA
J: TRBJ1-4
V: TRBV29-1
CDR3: SAAVGDEKLF

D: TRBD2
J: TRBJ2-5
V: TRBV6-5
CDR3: ASSYPQRGGQETQY

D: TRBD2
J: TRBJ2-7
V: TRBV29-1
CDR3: SVEGLADEQY

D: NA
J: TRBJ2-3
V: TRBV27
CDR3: ASSPLSTDTQY